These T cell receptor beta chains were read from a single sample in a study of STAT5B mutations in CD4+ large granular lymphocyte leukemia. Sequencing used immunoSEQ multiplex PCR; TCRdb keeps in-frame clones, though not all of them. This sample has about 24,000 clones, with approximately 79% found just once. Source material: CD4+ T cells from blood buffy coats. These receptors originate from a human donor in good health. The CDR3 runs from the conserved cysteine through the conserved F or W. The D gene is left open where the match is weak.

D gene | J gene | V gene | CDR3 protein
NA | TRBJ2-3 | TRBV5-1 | CASSFGGHGGTDTQYF
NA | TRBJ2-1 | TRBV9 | CASSVGASRIDEQFF
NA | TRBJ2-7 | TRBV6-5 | CASSYTSSYEQYF
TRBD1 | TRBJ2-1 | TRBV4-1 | CASSLTGTGGYNEQFF
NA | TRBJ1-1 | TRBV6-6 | CASSYSAEKWKAFF
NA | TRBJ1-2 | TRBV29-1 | CSVAGGGNYGYTF
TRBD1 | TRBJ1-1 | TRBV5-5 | CASSLTGGSEAFF
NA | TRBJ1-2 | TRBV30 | CAWMKGVYGYTF
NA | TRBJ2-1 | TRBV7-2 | CASSLDVAPYNEQFF
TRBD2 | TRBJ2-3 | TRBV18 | CASSEQRGTDTQYF
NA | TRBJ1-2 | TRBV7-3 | CASSLVSADLPITF
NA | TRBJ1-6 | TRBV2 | CASRIRDNTNSPLHF
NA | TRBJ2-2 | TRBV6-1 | CASSEMWNTGELFF
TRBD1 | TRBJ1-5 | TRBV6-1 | CASSAGGGNQPQHF
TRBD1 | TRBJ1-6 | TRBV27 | CASSSGTGGRSPLHF
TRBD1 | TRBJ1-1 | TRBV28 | CASSYGTGGLSGNNSNTEAFF
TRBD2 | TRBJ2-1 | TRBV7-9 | CASSPSTGLAGSNEQFF
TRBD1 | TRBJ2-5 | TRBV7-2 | CASSTDRGPQETQYF
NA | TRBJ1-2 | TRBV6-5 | CASRPLGALTMGYTF
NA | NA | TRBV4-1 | CASRQLYRGNYEQYF
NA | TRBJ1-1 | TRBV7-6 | CASSLGPKVNTEAFF
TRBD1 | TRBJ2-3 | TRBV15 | CATSRGQGAEYF
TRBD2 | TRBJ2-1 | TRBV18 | CASSAGGGDKQFF
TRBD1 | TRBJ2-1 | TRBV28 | CASSLGQGRNEQFF
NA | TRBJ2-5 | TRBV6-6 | CASSYVGETQYF
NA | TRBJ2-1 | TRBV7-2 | CASSLGPPSYNEQFF
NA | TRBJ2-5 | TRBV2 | CASSEVVETQYF
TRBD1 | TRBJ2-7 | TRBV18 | CASSPAGTGFNEQYF
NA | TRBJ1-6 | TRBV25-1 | CASSRDLGSPLHF
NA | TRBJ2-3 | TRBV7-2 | CASSLLAGTDTQYF
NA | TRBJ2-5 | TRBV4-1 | CASSPPSLSETQYF
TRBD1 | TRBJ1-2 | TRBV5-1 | CASSLEQGAYGYTF
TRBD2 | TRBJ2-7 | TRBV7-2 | CASSPRGGRAEQYF
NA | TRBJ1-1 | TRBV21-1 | CASSTSRTGTDTEAFF
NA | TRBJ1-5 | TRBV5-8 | CASSFGRDQPQHF
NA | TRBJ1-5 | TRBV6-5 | CASRSDVWGGQPQHF
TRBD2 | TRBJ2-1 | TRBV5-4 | CASSWNGGAWNEQFF
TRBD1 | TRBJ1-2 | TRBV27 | CASSFGTGVGYTF
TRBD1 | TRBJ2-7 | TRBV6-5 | CASRTTGDEQYF
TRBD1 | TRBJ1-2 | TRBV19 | CASNGQAGDNYGYTF
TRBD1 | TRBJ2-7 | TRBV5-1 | CASSKTGATLDEQYF
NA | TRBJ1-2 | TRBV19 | CASRGGQEFYGYTF
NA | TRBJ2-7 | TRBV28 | CASSSGGAVHEQYF
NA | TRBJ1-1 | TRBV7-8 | CASSSGTNTEAFF
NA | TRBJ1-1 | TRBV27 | CASGVRMNTEAFF
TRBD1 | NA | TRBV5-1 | CASSLRVRGRDPSYEQYF
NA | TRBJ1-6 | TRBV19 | CASSVNIRGQPPLHF
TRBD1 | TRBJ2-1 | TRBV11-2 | CASSPWTGPNEQFF
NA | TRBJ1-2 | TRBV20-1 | CSASSGYGYTF
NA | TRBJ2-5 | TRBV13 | CASSLDRQETQYF
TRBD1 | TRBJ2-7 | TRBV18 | CASSPQGVGEQYF
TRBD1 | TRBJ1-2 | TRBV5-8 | CASSFGWTGNYGYTF
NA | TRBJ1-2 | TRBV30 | CAWSSALGGYGYTF
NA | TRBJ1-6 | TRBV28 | CASSSVTGAYNSPLHF
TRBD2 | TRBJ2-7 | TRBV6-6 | CASSLTSAYEQYF